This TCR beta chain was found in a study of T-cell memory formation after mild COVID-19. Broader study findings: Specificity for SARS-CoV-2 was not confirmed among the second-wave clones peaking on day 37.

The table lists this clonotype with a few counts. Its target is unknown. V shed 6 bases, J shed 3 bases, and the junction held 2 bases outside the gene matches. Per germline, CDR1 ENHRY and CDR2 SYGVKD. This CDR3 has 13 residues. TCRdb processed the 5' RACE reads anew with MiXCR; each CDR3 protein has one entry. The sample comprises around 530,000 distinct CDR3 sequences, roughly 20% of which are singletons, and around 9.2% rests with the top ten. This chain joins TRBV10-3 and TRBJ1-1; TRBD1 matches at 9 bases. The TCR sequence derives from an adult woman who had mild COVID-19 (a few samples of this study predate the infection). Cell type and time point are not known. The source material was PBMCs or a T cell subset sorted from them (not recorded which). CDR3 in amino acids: CAIRDRGYTEAFF. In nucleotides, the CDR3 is TGTGCCATCAGGGACAGGGGCTACACTGAAGCTTTCTTT.